This is a list of T cell receptor beta chains from one sample in a study of T-cell memory formation after mild COVID-19. Each CDR3 protein gets one entry after TCRdb re-called the 5' RACE reads with MiXCR. The data show 400,000 to 500,000 distinct CDR3 sequences, more than 20% seen once. Sequencing was carried out using PBMCs or a T cell subset sorted from them (not recorded which). These receptors were obtained from an adult woman who had mild COVID-19 (a few samples of this study predate the infection). Cell type and time point are not known. Both conserved end residues are part of each CDR3. Fields, in order: clone size, D gene, J gene, V gene, CDR3 protein, CDR3 DNA. D genes are given only for firm matches. Expanded clones are given a class, and other clones once, few, many or no size at all.

size: -; D: TRBD1; J: TRBJ2-7; V: TRBV2; CDR3: CARTPGQGLYEQYF; DNA: TGTGCCAGGACCCCGGGACAGGGACTCTATGAGCAGTACTTC
size: -; D: TRBD2; J: TRBJ2-1; V: TRBV2; CDR3: CASSESPGLAYDEQFF; DNA: TGTGCCAGCAGTGAATCTCCGGGACTAGCGTACGATGAGCAGTTCTTC
size: -; D: -; J: TRBJ1-2; V: TRBV5-1; CDR3: CASSPGGAYGYTF; DNA: TGCGCCAGCAGCCCGGGCGGGGCCTATGGCTACACCTTC
size: -; D: -; J: TRBJ2-1; V: TRBV9; CDR3: CASSVGSLGGEQFF; DNA: TGTGCCAGCAGCGTAGGATCCCTAGGGGGTGAGCAGTTCTTC
size: -; D: TRBD1; J: TRBJ2-7; V: TRBV7-8; CDR3: CASSLEGTGIHEQYF; DNA: TGTGCCAGCAGCTTAGAAGGGACAGGGATCCACGAGCAGTACTTC
size: -; D: -; J: TRBJ2-7; V: TRBV5-4; CDR3: CASSSTRGSDYEQYF; DNA: TGTGCCAGCAGCTCAACCAGAGGGAGCGACTACGAGCAGTACTTC
size: -; D: TRBD2; J: TRBJ2-1; V: TRBV5-1; CDR3: CASSWRAGGSYNEQFF; DNA: TGCGCCAGCAGCTGGAGGGCGGGAGGCTCCTACAATGAGCAGTTCTTC
size: -; D: TRBD1; J: TRBJ1-1; V: TRBV12-3/TRBV12-4; CDR3: CASRQTGYTEAFF; DNA: TGTGCCAGCAGACAGACAGGGTACACTGAAGCTTTCTTT
size: -; D: TRBD1; J: TRBJ2-1; V: TRBV25-1; CDR3: CASSGRGPAGSSYNEQFF; DNA: TGTGCCAGCAGTGGCAGGGGGCCGGCGGGTTCATCCTACAATGAGCAGTTCTTC
size: many; D: -; J: TRBJ2-2; V: TRBV5-5; CDR3: CASSRDHNRVLGGELFF; DNA: TGTGCCAGCAGCCGCGACCACAACAGGGTGTTGGGCGGGGAGCTGTTTTTT
size: -; D: TRBD2; J: TRBJ2-2; V: TRBV12-3/TRBV12-4; CDR3: CASSLASGRHTGELFF; DNA: TGTGCCAGCAGTTTGGCTAGCGGGAGACACACCGGGGAGCTGTTTTTT
size: -; D: -; J: TRBJ1-2; V: TRBV7-2; CDR3: CASSLGGLYTF; DNA: TGTGCCAGCAGCTTAGGGGGTCTCTACACCTTC
size: -; D: -; J: TRBJ1-2; V: TRBV12-3/TRBV12-4; CDR3: CASSFRGGDYGYTF; DNA: TGTGCCAGCAGTTTCAGGGGAGGGGACTATGGCTACACCTTC
size: -; D: -; J: TRBJ1-1; V: TRBV19; CDR3: CASSIDGTTEAFF; DNA: TGTGCCAGTAGTATAGATGGGACCACTGAAGCTTTCTTT
size: few; D: TRBD2; J: TRBJ2-1; V: TRBV5-1; CDR3: CASSLTERGGNEQFF; DNA: TGCGCCAGCAGCCTGACTGAGCGGGGGGGCAATGAGCAGTTCTTC
size: few; D: -; J: TRBJ1-1; V: TRBV12-3/TRBV12-4; CDR3: CASGITTGKGKPTEAFF; DNA: TGTGCCAGCGGGATAACGACGGGGAAGGGGAAACCCACTGAAGCTTTCTTT
size: few; D: -; J: TRBJ2-7; V: TRBV29-1; CDR3: CSVSPPSGSYEQYF; DNA: TGCAGCGTTTCGCCCCCATCGGGCTCCTACGAGCAGTACTTC